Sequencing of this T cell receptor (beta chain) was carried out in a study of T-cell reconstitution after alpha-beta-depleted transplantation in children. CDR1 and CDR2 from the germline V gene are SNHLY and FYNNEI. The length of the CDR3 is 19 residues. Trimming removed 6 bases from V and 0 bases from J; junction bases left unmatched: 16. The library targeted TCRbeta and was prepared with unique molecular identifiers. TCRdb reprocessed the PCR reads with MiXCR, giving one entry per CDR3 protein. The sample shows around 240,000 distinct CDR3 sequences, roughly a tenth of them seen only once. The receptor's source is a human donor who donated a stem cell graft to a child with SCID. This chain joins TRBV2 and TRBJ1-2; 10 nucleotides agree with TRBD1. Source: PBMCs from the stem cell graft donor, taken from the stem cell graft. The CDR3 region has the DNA TGTGCCAGCAGCTACCTAACCGAATGGGGACAGGGGCCTAACTATGGCTACACCTTC. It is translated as CASSYLTEWGQGPNYGYTF.